This TCR beta chain came from a study of cytomegalovirus exposure and HLA in healthy donors. For the study at large: Genotyping showed 81% of 398 donors falling in the Caucasian-associated ancestry cluster.

This PCR relied on a set of 60 Vbeta primers and 13 Jbeta primers. Authors' data handling: A follow-up analysis tallied around 80 million unique TCR beta chains, approximately 10 million shared. Profiling relied on immunoSEQ multiplex PCR, and the TCRdb table lists in-frame clones only, not all of them. From that table come the V and J calls and clone size; the DNA was used to work out D and trimming. The repertoire holds just under 150,000 clones, with 75% to 90% as singletons. With regard to this clone: What it binds is unknown.

Overall study results and limits: In an earlier analysis, productive rearrangement rates for most beta V segments clustered near 87% or 30%.

The CDR3 extends over 14 amino acids. CDR1 GTSNPN and CDR2 SVGIG come from the germline V gene (reference sequence). Trimming cost V 7 bases and J 2 bases, with 16 bases left between them. The sample comprised PBMCs. The rearrangement uses TRBV30 and TRBJ2-3, with D maybe TRBD1 (5 bases). The sequence came from a woman aged 25-40 years in good health and CMV-seronegative. CDR3 DNA: TGTGCCTCCTGGCGAAGGGGCATCACAGATACGCAGTATTTT. Its translation: CASWRRGITDTQYF.